The sequence of this TCR beta chain was determined in a study of molecular identifiers for immune sequencing clone quantification. Germline CDR1 and CDR2: SGHAT and FQNNGV. This CDR3 region has 15 residues. Trimming took off 8 bases at V and 0 bases at J, with 14 bases between the two ends. TCRdb reanalysed the PCR reads using MiXCR and keeps one entry per CDR3 protein. The sample holds under 600,000 distinct CDR3 sequences, roughly 25% seen once. This clonotype was obtained from a human donor in good health. Some libraries in this study had Jurkat cell RNA spiked in. Sequences were obtained from naive CD8+ T cells from blood, with Jurkat cell RNA spiked in. Subset described: FACS-sorted CD8+CD4-CCR7+CD45RA+ naive T cells. The rearrangement links TRBV11-2 to TRBJ1-3; unclear D gene. The CDR3 spells CASSPEGFSGNTIYF. The CDR3 bases are TGTGCCAGCTCGCCGGAAGGCTTCTCTGGAAACACCATATATTTT.